A single sample gave rise to the 32 T cell receptor beta chains below, sequenced in a study of CD8 T cells in Susac syndrome. The RNA input was roughly 0.45 to 1 ug, and it was reverse transcribed with random hexamers. Via MiXCR, TCRdb re-called the immunoSEQ multiplex PCR reads, giving one row per CDR3 protein. The sample carries roughly 200,000 distinct CDR3 sequences, about 94% recorded once. The sample consisted of CD4+ T cells from PBMCs. The receptors come from a human donor with Susac syndrome.

The rearrangement links TRBV10-2 to TRBJ1-2, with 8 bases lining up with TRBD1. Unmatched junction bases numbered 5, after V lost 5 bases and J lost 6 bases. Germline V CDR1 and CDR2: WSHSY, SAAADI. The CDR3 is 13 amino acids. The CDR3 DNA follows: TGCGCCAGCAGTTGGGACAGGATAAATGGCTACACCTTC. It encodes CASSWDRINGYTF.

The sample holds one count of this clonotype. The chain joins TRBV30 to TRBJ2-3; TRBD2 matches at 8 bases. The V gene's germline CDR1 is GTSNPN and CDR2 SVGIG (reference sequence). The V gene end was trimmed by 0 bases and the J gene end by 0 bases; junction bases not matched to a gene: 5. The CDR3 is made up of 16 amino acids. The CDR3 region has the DNA TGTGCCTGGAGTGTAGGTCCGGGAGGGAGCACAGATACGCAGTATTTT. This sequence encodes CAWSVGPGGSTDTQYF.

This chain links TRBV29-1 with TRBJ2-1; 8 bases match TRBD1. In germline, CDR1 is SQVTM, CDR2 ANQGSEA. The CDR3 is 14 amino acids. The V segment lost 6 bases and the J segment 2 bases; nucleotides outside the gene matches: 6. The CDR3 nucleotides are TGCAGCGTAGAACGGACAGGGACCTACAATGAGCAGTTCTTC. It is translated as CSVERTGTYNEQFF.

The chain recombines TRBV11-2 with TRBJ2-7; TRBD2 aligns across 7 bases. V dropped 3 bases and J dropped 0; count of bases not matched to a gene: 5. The length of the CDR3 is 15 residues. Germline CDR1 reads SGHAT; CDR2 reads FQNNGV. This CDR3 is CASSFFSSGSYEQYF. Written as DNA, the CDR3 is TGTGCCAGCAGCTTCTTCTCTAGCGGCTCCTACGAGCAGTACTTC.

V gene TRBV3-1 combines with J gene TRBJ1-1; weak D call: TRBD1 (5 bases). The CDR3 is 15 residues long. V was cut by 0 bases and J by 4 bases, with 12 bases left in between. Germline V gene data show CDR1 as LGHDT and CDR2 as YNNKEL (reference sequence). CDR3 in DNA: TGTGCCAGCAGCCAAGATTCAGGGTTGGGCACTGAAGCTTTCTTT. Its protein product is CASSQDSGLGTEAFF.

The chain uses TRBV30 and TRBJ2-2; D gene ambiguous. With 4 bases removed from V and 3 bases from J, the gap between germline ends came to 12 bases. CDR1 is GTSNPN, CDR2 SVGIG, per germline (reference sequence). The CDR3 has 14 amino acids. CDR3 DNA: TGTGCCTGGAAGCCGGGCCCTTACACCGGGGAGCTGTTTTTT. Residues: CAWKPGPYTGELFF.

The chain is built from TRBV7-9 and TRBJ2-1, with 7 bases fitting TRBD1. Germline values: CDR1 SEHNR, CDR2 FQNEAQ (reference sequence). Trimming at V came to 5 bases and at J to 5 bases, leaving 6 bases not matched to a gene. CDR3 length: 14 amino acids. The CDR3 spells CASSPGQYNNEQFF. The CDR3 DNA reads TGTGCCAGCAGCCCGGGACAGTACAACAATGAGCAGTTCTTC. Full variable domain (rest looked up from reference TRBV7-9 and TRBJ2-1): DTGVSQNPRHKITKRGQNVTFRCDPISEHNRLYWYRQTLGQGPEFLTYFQNEAQLEKSRLLSDRFSAERPKGSFSTLEIQRTEQGDSAMYLCASSPGQYNNEQFFGPGTRLTVL.

The gene calls are TRBV19 and TRBJ2-7, with a possible D match to TRBD1 (5 bases). The CDR3 has 13 amino acids. Germline V gene data show CDR1 as LNHDA and CDR2 as SQIVND (reference sequence). V dropped 5 bases and J dropped 5 bases, with 13 bases sitting between them. The CDR3 DNA sequence: TGTGCCAGTAGTCCACGCCAGGGCGACGAGCAGTACTTC. This codes for CASSPRQGDEQYF. Filled out from reference TRBV19 and TRBJ2-7, the complete variable domain reads DGGITQSPKYLFRKEGQNVTLSCEQNLNHDAMYWYRQDPGQGLRLIYYSQIVNDFQKGDIAEGYSVSREKKESFPLTVTSAQKNPTAFYLCASSPRQGDEQYFGPGTRLTVT.

The chain carries TRBV28 and TRBJ2-2, with no clear D. Germline CDR1 and CDR2: MDHEN and SYDVKM. Trimming removed 4 bases from V and 5 bases from J, with 8 bases in between. The CDR3 runs to 13 residues. CDR3 sequence reads: CASSSALTGELFF. The CDR3 region has the DNA TGTGCCAGCAGTTCGGCCCTAACCGGGGAGCTGTTTTTT.

The CDR3 region is CASSYELGMSSYNEQFF. Here the CDR3 DNA reads TGTGCCAGCAGTTACGAGCTCGGGATGAGCTCCTACAATGAGCAGTTCTTC. The chain recombines TRBV6-2 or TRBV6-3 with TRBJ2-1; D is possibly TRBD2 (5 bases). Germline V gene lookup returns CDR1 MNHEY and CDR2 SVGEGT. The V and J ends lost 2 bases and 0 bases respectively, with 14 bases between them. The CDR3 is 17 residues long.

The genes are TRBV2 and TRBJ2-5, with D maybe TRBD2 (5 bases). CDR3 length: 12 amino acids. V was pared by 7 bases and J by 5 bases, with 11 bases between. Germline CDR1 is SNHLY and CDR2 is FYNNEI. The CDR3 region has the DNA TGTGCCAGCAATACCGGGGTCGAGACCCAGTACTTC. Encoded protein: CASNTGVETQYF.

As DNA, the CDR3 is TGTGCCAGCAGCAATGGCGGACCCCTCCACTTT. Protein product: CASSNGGPLHF. The gene calls are TRBV5-6 and TRBJ1-6; D call uncertain. The germline V gene has CDR1 SGHDT and CDR2 YYEEEE. V was shortened by 4 bases and J by 12 bases, with 8 bases between the two germline ends. This CDR3 has 11 amino acids. The variable domain in full, with the rest retrieved from reference TRBV5-6 and TRBJ1-6, is DAGVTQSPTHLIKTRGQQVTLRCSPKSGHDTVSWYQQALGQGPQFIFQYYEEEERQRGNFPDRFSGHQFPNYSSELNVNALLLGDSALYLCASSNGGPLHFGNGTRLTVT.

The rearrangement joins TRBV15 to TRBJ1-2; TRBD1 aligns across 7 bases. Germline V lookup: CDR1 LNHNV, CDR2 YYDKDF (reference sequence). V trimming: 2 bases; J trimming: 5 bases; junction bases outside the gene matches: 5. This CDR3 spans 14 amino acids. The CDR3 bases are TGTGCCACCAGCAGAACCGGACAGGTTTATGGCTACACCTTC. Protein sequence: CATSRTGQVYGYTF.

This clonotype came up once. The chain has TRBV5-1 and TRBJ1-1; no definite D call. V gave up 3 bases and J gave up 4 bases, with 4 bases separating them. The CDR3 has 11 residues. Germline V gene lookup returns CDR1 SGHRS and CDR2 YFSETQ. This chain's CDR3 is CASSSSTEAFF. The CDR3, as DNA: TGCGCCAGCAGCTCCAGCACTGAAGCTTTCTTT.

V gene TRBV28 combines with J gene TRBJ1-2; 8 nucleotides align to TRBD1. The V gene end was trimmed by 5 bases and the J gene end by 11 bases; junction bases not matched to a gene: 7. Germline V gene sequence: CDR1 MDHEN, CDR2 SYDVKM. The length of the CDR3 is 12 residues. The CDR3 reads CASSADREGYTF. The CDR3, as DNA: TGTGCCAGCAGTGCGGACAGGGAAGGTTACACCTTC.

The rearrangement uses TRBV20-1 and TRBJ2-7; 14 bases fit TRBD2. Germline assignment: CDR1 DFQATT and CDR2 SNEGSKA (reference sequence). The CDR3 runs to 15 residues. Trimming removed 6 bases from V and 6 bases from J; junction bases left unmatched: 10. This CDR3 reads CSARPATSGRAEQYF. DNA of the CDR3: TGCAGTGCCCGCCCGGCGACTAGCGGGAGGGCCGAGCAGTACTTC.

V and J are TRBV9 and TRBJ1-1; TRBD1 might be the D (6 bases). Germline CDR1 reads SGDLS; CDR2 reads YYNGEE. This CDR3 contains 14 residues. V dropped 0 bases and J dropped 3 bases, with 9 bases sitting between them. CDR3 sequence: CASSVAGGDTEAFF. CDR3 DNA sequence: TGTGCCAGCAGCGTAGCTGGGGGCGACACTGAAGCTTTCTTT.

There are a few counts of this clonotype. The chain couples TRBV19 to TRBJ1-1; D perhaps matches TRBD1 (5 bases). The CDR3 is made up of 14 amino acids. Trimming removed 1 base from V and 5 bases from J, with 11 bases in between. Germline V gene lookup returns CDR1 LNHDA and CDR2 SQIVND (reference sequence). The CDR3 bases are TGTGCCAGTAGTATAGGCGCAGGGAGGACTGAAGCTTTCTTT. Its translation: CASSIGAGRTEAFF. Based on the CDR3 plus reference TRBV19 and TRBJ1-1, the full variable domain is DGGITQSPKYLFRKEGQNVTLSCEQNLNHDAMYWYRQDPGQGLRLIYYSQIVNDFQKGDIAEGYSVSREKKESFPLTVTSAQKNPTAFYLCASSIGAGRTEAFFGQGTRLTVV.

The chain employs TRBV7-2 and TRBJ1-2, with TRBD1 as a possible D gene (5 bases). From germline, CDR1 is SGHTA and CDR2 FQGNSA. The V end lost 8 bases, the J end lost 2 bases, and 15 bases lay between the germline ends. The CDR3 spans 14 residues. The CDR3 DNA reads TGTGCCAGCTCTAGATTGGGGCTGAACTATGGCTACACCTTC. Encoded protein: CASSRLGLNYGYTF. Filled out from reference TRBV7-2 and TRBJ1-2, the complete variable domain reads GAGVSQSPSNKVTEKGKDVELRCDPISGHTALYWYRQSLGQGLEFLIYFQGNSAPDKSGLPSDRFSAERTGGSVSTLTIQRTQQEDSAVYLCASSRLGLNYGYTFGSGTRLTVV.

The gene calls are TRBV6-5 and TRBJ1-2; D not certain. Germline V gene sequence: CDR1 MNHEY, CDR2 SVGAGI. With 4 bases removed from V and 8 bases from J, the gap between germline ends came to 8 bases. CDR3 length: 11 residues. DNA for the CDR3: TGTGCCAGCAGTTGGAATGGGGGCTACACCTTC. It specifies CASSWNGGYTF.

The genes are TRBV20-1 and TRBJ2-1; possible D gene TRBD1, 6 bases. V was trimmed by 6 bases and J by 1 base, leaving 13 bases between them. The CDR3 totals 14 residues. Germline CDR1 reads DFQATT; CDR2 reads SNEGSKA (reference sequence). The CDR3 reads CSAKDRLSYNEQFF. Written as DNA, the CDR3 is TGCAGTGCAAAGGACAGACTATCCTACAATGAGCAGTTCTTC.

This sequence joins TRBV6-6 and TRBJ2-1; TRBD2 agrees at 15 bases. Trimming took 5 bases from V and 9 from J; bases not matched to a gene: 5. Germline V lookup: CDR1 MNHNY, CDR2 SVGAGI (reference sequence). The CDR3 has 15 residues. Written as DNA, the CDR3 is TGTGCCAGCAGTGGGACTAGCGGGGGGCATGGTGAGCAGTTCTTC. Translated: CASSGTSGGHGEQFF.

The rearrangement links TRBV30 to TRBJ1-1; weak D call: TRBD1 (6 bases). This CDR3 contains 15 residues. Germline V gene sequence: CDR1 GTSNPN, CDR2 SVGIG (reference sequence). The V gene lost 5 bases and the J gene lost 1 base, with 17 bases spanning the gap. The CDR3 DNA sequence: TGTGCCTGGGGTCCCCTGAGGACAGCGAACACTGAAGCTTTCTTT. As protein: CAWGPLRTANTEAFF.

This chain connects TRBV4-3 to TRBJ2-4; D unclear. The CDR3 extends over 13 amino acids. V was clipped by 1 base and J by 9 bases, with 10 bases between them. Germline V gene sequence: CDR1 LGHNA, CDR2 YSLEER. The CDR3 coding sequence is TGCGCCAGCAGCCAAGGTGTGGGCGCCATTCAGTACTTC. Translation gives CASSQGVGAIQYF.

The J gene is TRBJ2-7, the V gene TRBV21-1; the table names TRBD1, a call not compared with the DNA. TRBV21-1 counts as a pseudogene. The CDR3 runs 13 residues. Here the CDR3 reads CASSRQFGYEQYF. For the CDR3, the DNA is TGTGCCAGCAGCAGACAGTTTGGCTACGAGCAGTACTTC.

This clonotype was detected only a few times. V and J are TRBV2 and TRBJ2-7; TRBD2 aligns across 12 bases. V dropped 9 bases and J dropped 3; count of bases not matched to a gene: 3. The germline gives CDR1 SNHLY, CDR2 FYNNEI. The CDR3 contains 13 residues. The CDR3 loop reads CASSLAGGYEQYF. In DNA, the CDR3 is TGTGCCAGTTCACTAGCGGGGGGCTACGAGCAGTACTTC.

The V call is TRBV6-6, the J call TRBJ2-1; the match to TRBD1 covers 7 bases. V lost 5 bases, J lost 0 bases, and 7 bases stayed unmatched. Germline assignment: CDR1 MNHNY and CDR2 SVGAGI (reference sequence). This CDR3 contains 16 residues. The CDR3 region has the DNA TGTGCCAGCAGTCCAGGGGGAGACGGCTCCTACAATGAGCAGTTCTTC. The encoded protein is CASSPGGDGSYNEQFF.

The gene calls are TRBV12-3 or TRBV12-4 and TRBJ1-5; possibly TRBD1 for D (5 bases). There are 14 residues in the CDR3. V shed 5 bases and J shed 9 bases, with 17 bases lying between them. In DNA form, the CDR3 reads TGTGCCAGCAGTCCCCGGGACGGTGGAGGGCCCCAGCATTTT. Amino acid sequence: CASSPRDGGGPQHF.

This chain connects TRBV20-1 to TRBJ2-6; D unclear. The CDR3 runs 13 residues. Germline V lookup: CDR1 DFQATT, CDR2 SNEGSKA (reference sequence). CDR3 sequence (DNA): TGCAGCTCACTTATCTCTGGGGCCAACGTCCTGACTTTC. Amino acids: CSSLISGANVLTF.

The chain links TRBV12-3 or TRBV12-4 to TRBJ1-1, with unresolved D. Trimming pared 6 bases from V and 8 bases from J, leaving 16 bases between. The CDR3 consists of 13 residues. The DNA for the CDR3 is TGTGCCAGCAGCATAGGGTCCGGTGAGGAAGCTTTCTTT. It encodes CASSIGSGEEAFF.

V is TRBV5-6 and J is TRBJ1-4; 7 positions match TRBD1. This CDR3 has 16 residues. The germline CDR1 and CDR2 sequences are SGHDT and YYEEEE. The ends lost 4 bases at V and 4 bases at J; junction bases unmatched: 10. CDR3 DNA sequence: TGTGCCAGCAGCCCCGGTGGGACAGCCCTTAATGAAAAACTGTTTTTT. It encodes CASSPGGTALNEKLFF.

The chain links TRBV6-6 to TRBJ2-5; the D is unclear. The germline V and J ends were trimmed by 0 bases and 5 bases, with 10 bases remaining between them. In germline, CDR1 is MNHNY, CDR2 SVGAGI (reference sequence). The CDR3 contains 14 residues. CDR3 loop: CASSYSLGWETQYF. Here the CDR3 DNA reads TGTGCCAGCAGTTACTCTCTAGGGTGGGAGACCCAGTACTTC.